This TCR beta chain was documented in a study of Ad26.COV2.S vaccination and SARS-CoV-2 variants. Study details: Into the muscle, Ad26.COV2.S was dosed once or twice, 56 days apart. Study-wide findings and caveats: The placebo group had lower spike-specific TCR breadth than the vaccine recipients did.

In its sample, this clone was seen once. What it binds is unknown. Treatment of the sample: 15 to 20 received Ad26.COV2.S at low or high dose, single or two shots; roughly five received placebo; per-sample allocation not given. At day 63 after the first vaccine or placebo injection, samples were drawn. Measured with immunoSEQ multiplex PCR; TCRdb has only the in-frame clones, and not every one. The data contain 440,000 or so clones, 80% to 90% of them singletons. The TCR sequence derives from a person between 18 and 65 years old who received the Ad26.COV2.S COVID-19 vaccine or a placebo. The sequences come from peripheral blood, collected in a trial of Ad26.COV2.S vaccine versus placebo.

CDR3 loop: CASMIGQGYQPQHF. The CDR3 nucleotides are TGTGCCAGCATGATCGGACAGGGATATCAGCCCCAGCATTTT. The chain links TRBV6-5 to TRBJ1-5; 8 nucleotides match TRBD1. This CDR3 contains 14 residues. In germline, CDR1 is MNHEY, CDR2 SVGAGI. V was pared by 7 bases and J by 5 bases, with 7 bases of the junction left unmatched.